This T cell receptor beta chain was recovered during a study of T cell responses to AZD1222 COVID-19 vaccine. The study's findings and limits: Spike-specific TCR breadth and depth rose after two AZD1222 doses. Females outnumbered males among donors, who were mostly white British; clonal diversity was possibly underestimated.

The method was immunoSEQ multiplex PCR; TCRdb's version includes in-frame clones alone and lacks a portion of them. The sample consists of tens of thousands of clones, 87% of them appearing once. This clone appeared a single time. What it binds is not known. There are 19 residues in the CDR3. Sequenced material: peripheral blood, taken 28 days after the second AZD1222 dose. V and J are TRBV21-1 and TRBJ2-5; the table's TRBD1 call for D was not verified on the DNA. TRBV21-1 represents a pseudogene. This sequence originates from an adult who received the AZD1222 COVID-19 vaccine. The CDR3 DNA reads TGTGCCAGCAGCAAAGGGAGACAGGGATGGAACCCCGAATCGGAGACCCAGTACTTC. This codes for CASSKGRQGWNPESETQYF.